These 26 T cell receptor beta chains came from one sample sequenced in a study of blood T cells in healthy people across ages. The second PCR ran roughly 6 to 12 cycles with a sample-barcoded 5' primer and J-beta primers. TCRdb fed the 5' RACE reads into MiXCR, producing one record per CDR3 protein. The data show 800,000 to 1,300,000 distinct CDR3 sequences, under 30% seen once. These data are also associated with another study on T cells of mothers and their children.

The specimen sequenced was blood. The receptors stem from a girl aged 2 to 9 in good health.

The rearrangement joins TRBV29-1 to TRBJ2-7; 10 bases are shared with TRBD1. V lost 5 bases, J lost 1 base, and 5 bases stayed unmatched. The CDR3 contains 14 residues. Looked up from germline, CDR1 is SQVTM and CDR2 is ANQGSEA. CDR3 sequence: CSVLVGQGSYEQYF. In DNA form, the CDR3 reads TGCAGCGTTTTGGTGGGACAGGGGTCCTACGAGCAGTACTTC.

The J gene is TRBJ2-1, the V gene TRBV12-3 or TRBV12-4, with D unclear. Trimming shortened V by 5 bases and J by 6 bases, and 14 bases separated the two germline ends. This CDR3 has 14 amino acids. CDR3 protein: CASSLLGLLNEQFF. CDR3 sequence (DNA): TGTGCCAGCAGTCTGCTCGGGTTGCTCAATGAGCAGTTCTTC.

The chain links TRBV12-3 or TRBV12-4 to TRBJ2-1, with a weak D call TRBD2 (6 bases). The CDR3 runs to 15 residues. Trimming left V 2 bases short and J 1 base short, with 9 bases between. The CDR3: CASSLRRESYNEQFF. CDR3 coding DNA: TGTGCCAGCAGTTTAAGGCGGGAATCCTACAATGAGCAGTTCTTC.

This rearrangement joins TRBV20-1 to TRBJ2-4; TRBD2 matches at 8 bases. The CDR3 consists of 14 residues. V was clipped by 5 bases and J by 7 bases; unmatched bases: 10. Germline CDR1 and CDR2: DFQATT and SNEGSKA (reference sequence). CDR3 amino acids: CSAQGPPGGNIQYF. As DNA, the CDR3 is TGCAGTGCTCAGGGCCCTCCGGGGGGGAACATTCAGTACTTC.

This clonotype has more than one count but fewer than ten. This chain connects TRBV20-1 to TRBJ2-5; no reliable D call. With the DNA end fitting TRBJ2-1 better, the J assignment may be wrong. The CDR3 extends over 14 amino acids. The germline gives CDR1 DFQATT, CDR2 SNEGSKA (reference sequence). CDR3 amino acids: CSASRQALGNEQFF. The CDR3 nucleotides read TGCAGTGCTAGTAGGCAGGCCCTTGGGAATGAGCAGTTCTTC.

This clonotype turned up a few times. This sequence joins TRBV29-1 and TRBJ2-1; D perhaps matches TRBD1 (5 bases). In germline, CDR1 is SQVTM, CDR2 ANQGSEA. V lost 0 bases, J lost 3 bases, and 9 bases lay in between. The CDR3 has 14 amino acids. As DNA, the CDR3 is TGCAGCGTTGAAGATAGCCAGGGCTACAATGAGCAGTTCTTC. Protein sequence: CSVEDSQGYNEQFF.

The V call is TRBV7-3, the J call TRBJ2-5, with 7 bases aligning to TRBD1. The junction had 20 bases not matched to a gene; V was cut back by 5 bases and J by 5 bases. CDR1 SGHTA and CDR2 FQGTGA come from the germline V gene. The CDR3 has 18 residues. The CDR3 region is CASSPRTGPSTEEETQYF. The CDR3 nucleotides are TGTGCCAGCAGCCCTAGGACAGGCCCCTCGACCGAGGAGGAGACCCAGTACTTC.

This chain uses TRBV27 with TRBJ2-1; 9 bases agree with TRBD2. Trimming cost V 3 bases and J 6 bases; bases outside gene matches: 27. The CDR3 runs 22 residues. Germline values: CDR1 MNHEY, CDR2 SMNVEV (reference sequence). CDR3 residues: CASSFSAPIAGVGPSWGNEQFF. The DNA for the CDR3 is TGTGCCAGCAGTTTCTCCGCTCCGATAGCGGGAGTTGGCCCCTCCTGGGGCAATGAGCAGTTCTTC.

The chain has TRBV10-3 and TRBJ2-1; TRBD1 might be the D (6 bases). Germline V CDR1 and CDR2: ENHRY, SYGVKD. Trimming shortened V by 4 bases and J by 6 bases, and 19 bases separated the two germline ends. There are 16 residues in the CDR3. The CDR3 protein is CAISVRTENGPNEQFF. The DNA for the CDR3 is TGTGCCATCAGTGTACGGACAGAAAACGGGCCCAATGAGCAGTTCTTC.

The chain employs TRBV7-2 and TRBJ2-4, with D perhaps being TRBD1 or TRBD2 (5 bases each). The germline V gene encodes CDR1 SGHTA and CDR2 FQGNSA. V dropped 8 bases and J dropped 3 bases, with 17 bases sitting between them. This CDR3 has 15 residues. The CDR3 coding sequence is TGTGCCAGCGGGCGCGCCGGGACCTACAAAAACATTCAGTACTTC. This translates into CASGRAGTYKNIQYF.

The CDR3 spells CASSTYRGPVTGELFF. Here the CDR3 DNA reads TGTGCCAGCAGTACCTACAGGGGGCCTGTCACCGGGGAGCTGTTTTTT. V usage is TRBV28 and J usage is TRBJ2-2; 9 nucleotides match TRBD1. CDR1 and CDR2 (germline): MDHEN, SYDVKM. The CDR3 sequence is 16 residues long. The J segment lost 4 bases and the V segment lost 5 bases, leaving 8 bases of the junction unmatched.

This clonotype was found a few times. V and J are TRBV3-1 and TRBJ2-1; D not certain. The V end lost 0 bases, the J end lost 8 bases, and 5 bases lay between the germline ends. The germline gives CDR1 LGHDT, CDR2 YNNKEL (reference sequence). The CDR3 is 12 residues long. The CDR3: CASSQDNHEQFF. CDR3 in DNA: TGTGCCAGCAGCCAAGATAACCATGAGCAGTTCTTC.

The genes are TRBV20-1 and TRBJ2-5; the D is unclear. The assigned J gene may be wrong: the sequence end matches TRBJ2-7 better. CDR3 size: 13 residues. Germline V gene lookup returns CDR1 DFQATT and CDR2 SNEGSKA (reference sequence). The CDR3 sequence: CSARDSTNYEQYF. CDR3 DNA: TGCAGTGCTAGAGATTCGACAAACTACGAGCAGTACTTC.

The rearrangement links TRBV11-2 to TRBJ1-6, with D unclear. This CDR3 region has 12 residues. The germline V gene encodes CDR1 SGHAT and CDR2 FQNNGV. V lost 5 bases, J lost 11 bases, and 10 bases lay in between. Written as DNA, the CDR3 is TGTGCCAGCAGCCCCGGAGAACCACCCCTCCACTTT. Translated, it gives CASSPGEPPLHF.

This clonotype was detected a few times. The chain combines TRBV4-1 with TRBJ2-1, with D possibly being TRBD2 (6 bases). The ends were cut back, 0 bases at V and 5 bases at J, with 11 bases in the middle. CDR3 length: 15 amino acids. Germline V CDR1 and CDR2: MGHRA, YSYEKL. The CDR3 nucleotides are TGCGCCAGCAGCCAAGAAGTTAGCGGCCACAATGAGCAGTTCTTC. This sequence encodes CASSQEVSGHNEQFF.

The gene calls are TRBV12-3 or TRBV12-4 and TRBJ1-2; TRBD1 agrees at 7 bases. The CDR3 extends over 13 amino acids. Losses at the gene ends were 5 bases for V and 10 bases for J; bases not matched to a gene: 10. The CDR3 bases are TGTGCCAGCAGTCCAGACAGGGAAGTTGTCTACACCTTC. Translated: CASSPDREVVYTF.

The V call is TRBV5-6, the J call TRBJ2-7, with D possibly being TRBD1 or TRBD2 (6 bases each). The V end was cut by 1 base, the J end by 6 bases, with 11 bases between. This CDR3 region has 13 residues. Germline loops: CDR1 SGHDT, CDR2 YYEEEE. DNA for the CDR3: TGTGCCAGCAGCTTGAGGGGGAGGTTCGAGCAGTACTTC. Residues: CASSLRGRFEQYF.

The gene calls are TRBV3-1 and TRBJ1-2; 10 positions agree with TRBD1. The CDR3 is 14 amino acids. Germline values: CDR1 LGHDT, CDR2 YNNKEL (reference sequence). V trimming: 3 bases; J trimming: 9 bases; junction bases outside the gene matches: 7. This chain's CDR3 is CASSHGDRGPSYTF. CDR3 bases: TGTGCCAGCAGCCACGGAGACAGGGGGCCAAGCTACACCTTC.

This clonotype was seen only a few times. The chain uses TRBV28 and TRBJ2-7; 10 bases are shared with TRBD1. V dropped 6 bases and J dropped 6; count of bases not matched to a gene: 23. The germline V gene encodes CDR1 MDHEN and CDR2 SYDVKM. The CDR3 consists of 19 residues. The CDR3 here is CASRNPGTGDIIPWPEQYF. The CDR3 coding sequence is TGTGCCAGCAGAAACCCGGGGACAGGGGATATAATCCCCTGGCCCGAGCAGTACTTC.

The chain has TRBV9 and TRBJ2-5; D not resolved. V lost 4 bases, J lost 11 bases, and 21 bases lay in between. The CDR3 totals 14 residues. Per germline, CDR1 SGDLS and CDR2 YYNGEE. The CDR3 is CASSPKLAPIGQYF. CDR3 in DNA: TGTGCCAGCAGCCCCAAACTCGCCCCCATCGGGCAGTACTTC.

V is TRBV6-5 and J is TRBJ2-3; 7 bases line up with TRBD1. The CDR3 is 16 residues long. Unmatched junction bases numbered 12, after V lost 4 bases and J lost 5 bases. The germline V gene encodes CDR1 MNHEY and CDR2 SVGAGI. The DNA of the CDR3 is TGTGCCAGCAGTTTTTCCACAGGGGTCGGTGGAGATACGCAGTATTTT. Encoded protein: CASSFSTGVGGDTQYF.

CDR3 in amino acids: CSVVGGFSGYTF. The CDR3 DNA follows: TGCAGCGTTGTAGGCGGCTTCAGCGGCTACACCTTC. V gene TRBV29-1 combines with J gene TRBJ1-2; D unresolved. This CDR3 contains 12 residues. Germline CDR1 SQVTM, CDR2 ANQGSEA. V lost 4 bases and J 8 bases, leaving 14 bases between the germline ends. Based on the CDR3 plus reference TRBV29-1 and TRBJ1-2, the full variable domain is SAVISQKPSRDICQRGTSLTIQCQVDSQVTMMFWYRQQPGQSLTLIATANQGSEATYESGFVIDKFPISRPNLTFSTLTVSNMSPEDSSIYLCSVVGGFSGYTFGSGTRLTVV.

The chain joins TRBV7-2 to TRBJ2-5, with no clear D. Gene TRBJ2-7 matches the end of the DNA better, so the J call may be wrong. The CDR3 is made up of 14 amino acids. The V gene's germline CDR1 is SGHTA and CDR2 FQGNSA. The CDR3 spells CASSLEALDYEQYF. Written as DNA, the CDR3 is TGTGCCAGCAGCTTAGAGGCTCTCGACTACGAGCAGTACTTC.

In this sample, this clonotype turned up a few times. This sequence joins TRBV6-2 or TRBV6-3 and TRBJ1-2; D is undetermined. The CDR3 consists of 13 residues. The V end was cut by 5 bases, the J end by 2 bases, with 9 bases between. Germline-derived CDR1 and CDR2 are MNHEY and SVGEGT. For the CDR3, the DNA is TGTGCCAGCAGTCTTCCACCCAACTATGGCTACACCTTC. Translating gives CASSLPPNYGYTF.

This sequence joins TRBV27 and TRBJ1-2, with D possibly matching TRBD1 (5 bases). The CDR3 is 17 amino acids. Deletions cut 2 bases from V and 5 bases from J, with 21 bases between. The germline V gene has CDR1 MNHEY and CDR2 SMNVEV (reference sequence). CDR3 residues: CASSLTGEFAGRYGYTF. The CDR3 bases are TGTGCCAGCAGTTTAACAGGTGAATTCGCTGGTCGGTATGGCTACACCTTC.

This clonotype came up a few times. The rearrangement links TRBV7-3 to TRBJ1-1; no firm D call. V dropped 1 base and J dropped 1 base, with 10 bases sitting between them. In germline, CDR1 is SGHTA, CDR2 FQGTGA. The CDR3 runs to 15 residues. CDR3: CASSLMDGGNTEAFF. DNA of the CDR3: TGTGCCAGCAGCTTAATGGACGGCGGGAACACTGAAGCTTTCTTT. Full variable domain (outside the CDR3, taken from reference TRBV7-3 and TRBJ1-1): GAGVSQTPSNKVTEKGKYVELRCDPISGHTALYWYRQSLGQGPEFLIYFQGTGAADDSGLPNDRFFAVRPEGSVSTLKIQRTERGDSAVYLCASSLMDGGNTEAFFGQGTRLTVV.